The subject of this entry is one T cell receptor (beta chain). Its antigen is unknown. The protocol was immunoSEQ multiplex PCR, while the TCRdb copy is restricted to in-frame clones and leaves out a portion. The sample yields under 95,000 clones, about 84% seen once. These data come from a study of T cells in localized non-small cell lung cancer. J gave up 4 bases and V 2 bases, and 11 bases lay outside the gene matches. The germline V gene has CDR1 SGHTS and CDR2 YDEGEE. The CDR3 is 18 residues long. Study-level points and caveats: Adjacent lung tissue had a median about 58 of the top 100 clones found in the tumor. Among the tissues sampled, uninvolved adjacent lung had the highest T cell clonality, above tumor. Higher T cell density in the blood was associated with longer overall survival, whereas higher adjacent-lung clonality associated with shorter survival. Only one tumor region was sequenced, so heterogeneity remains possible.

The source is an older female donor with stage I lung adenocarcinoma. Sequencing used peripheral blood, obtained before any cancer treatment. The V and J genes are TRBV5-8 and TRBJ2-1; 11 bases match TRBD2. The CDR3 DNA is TGTGCCAGCAGCTTATGGCCTAAGGCTAGCGGGAGGTACAATGAGCAGTTCTTC. Translating gives CASSLWPKASGRYNEQFF. Looking up the rest from reference TRBV5-8 and TRBJ2-1 gives the full variable domain: EAGVTQSPTHLIKTRGQQATLRCSPISGHTSVYWYQQALGLGLQFLLWYDEGEERNRGNFPPRFSGRQFPNYSSELNVNALELEDSALYLCASSLWPKASGRYNEQFFGPGTRLTVL.